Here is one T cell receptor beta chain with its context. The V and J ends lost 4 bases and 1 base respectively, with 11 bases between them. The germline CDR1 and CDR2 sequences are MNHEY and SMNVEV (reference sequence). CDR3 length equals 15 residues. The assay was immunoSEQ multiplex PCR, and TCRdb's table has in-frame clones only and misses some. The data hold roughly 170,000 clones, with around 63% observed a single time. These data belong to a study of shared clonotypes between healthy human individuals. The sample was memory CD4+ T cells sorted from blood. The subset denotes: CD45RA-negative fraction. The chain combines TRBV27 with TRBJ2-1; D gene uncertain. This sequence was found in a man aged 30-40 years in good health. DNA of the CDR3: TGTGCCAGCAGTTCGGGCCTAGGGTCCTACAATGAGCAGTTCTTC. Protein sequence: CASSSGLGSYNEQFF.